A single sample gave rise to the 28 T cell receptor beta chains below, sequenced in a study of blood T cell repertoires in COVID-19. Generated by immunoSEQ multiplex PCR, the TCRdb table keeps only in-frame clones and is missing some. The sample lists roughly 250,000 clones; approximately 88% were seen once. The sequenced sample consisted of PBMCs or T cells enriched from blood (not recorded which). The source is a woman aged 40 to 50 with acute COVID-19.

This rearrangement joins TRBV7-3 to TRBJ2-1; D remains ambiguous. Trimming removed 4 bases from V and 7 bases from J, with 14 bases in between. This CDR3 region has 14 residues. Germline V gene data show CDR1 as SGHTA and CDR2 as FQGTGA. The CDR3 is CASSSGPPRNEQFF. CDR3 nucleotides: TGTGCCAGCAGCTCTGGCCCACCCAGGAATGAGCAGTTCTTC.

This chain links TRBV28 with TRBJ1-2; D not certain. The CDR3 has 13 amino acids. Germline V gene sequence: CDR1 MDHEN, CDR2 SYDVKM. Trimming cost V 5 bases and J 4 bases, with 11 bases left between them. As DNA, the CDR3 is TGTGCCAGCAGTCTTTCAGGAAGCTATGGCTACACCTTC. Its translation is CASSLSGSYGYTF.

The J gene is TRBJ2-7, the V gene TRBV15; 11 nucleotides match TRBD2. V was clipped by 3 bases and J by 3 bases; unmatched bases: 4. Looked up from germline, CDR1 is LNHNV and CDR2 is YYDKDF (reference sequence). There are 15 residues in the CDR3. CDR3: CATSSSGRALYEQYF. CDR3 sequence (DNA): TGTGCCACCAGCAGTAGCGGGAGGGCCCTCTACGAGCAGTACTTC.

This chain uses TRBV6-5 with TRBJ2-3, with 10 bases that match TRBD2. Germline CDR1 and CDR2: MNHEY and SVGAGI. The CDR3 is 16 amino acids. V was clipped by 4 bases and J by 2 bases; unmatched bases: 6. DNA of the CDR3: TGTGCCAGCAGTTCCCCCCTAGCGGGGGACACAGATACGCAGTATTTT. Translated, it gives CASSSPLAGDTDTQYF.

The J gene is TRBJ2-5, the V gene TRBV29-1, with no clear D. V dropped 0 bases and J dropped 5 bases, with 10 bases sitting between them. In germline, CDR1 is SQVTM, CDR2 ANQGSEA. The CDR3 length is 13 residues. The CDR3 DNA sequence: TGCAGCGTTGAAGAAAGAGCGTTGGAGACCCAGTACTTC. Its translation is CSVEERALETQYF.

The rearrangement joins TRBV4-1 to TRBJ2-7; 7 bases agree with TRBD2. Unmatched junction bases numbered 11, after V lost 1 base and J lost 5 bases. CDR3 length: 16 amino acids. Germline assignment: CDR1 MGHRA and CDR2 YSYEKL. The CDR3 loop is CASSQVVLAEVDEQYF. The DNA for the CDR3 is TGCGCCAGCAGCCAAGTGGTTCTAGCGGAGGTCGACGAGCAGTACTTC.

The chain joins TRBV5-4 to TRBJ2-7, with 11 bases lining up with TRBD2. Unmatched junction bases numbered 5, after V lost 0 bases and J lost 6 bases. CDR1 and CDR2 from the germline V gene are SGHNT and YYREEE (reference sequence). The CDR3 spans 15 residues. CDR3 sequence (DNA): TGTGCCAGCAGCTTGGAACTAGCGGGAGTAAGCGAGCAGTACTTC. As protein: CASSLELAGVSEQYF.

This clone showed up just once. The chain links TRBV30 to TRBJ2-3; D is perhaps TRBD2 (5 bases). V shed 7 bases and J shed 1 base, with 9 bases lying between them. From germline, CDR1 is GTSNPN and CDR2 SVGIG (reference sequence). This CDR3 is built from 12 residues. CDR3 region: CALLARTDTQYF. CDR3 coding DNA: TGTGCCTTATTAGCGCGCACAGATACGCAGTATTTT.

CDR3 region: CASSEMGAVYYGYTF. The CDR3 bases are TGTGCCAGCAGTGAGATGGGGGCGGTGTACTATGGCTACACCTTC. The chain joins TRBV2 to TRBJ1-2; a possible D gene is TRBD1 (6 bases). Germline-derived CDR1 and CDR2 are SNHLY and FYNNEI. Deletions cut 3 bases from V and 3 bases from J, with 14 bases between. There are 15 residues in the CDR3.

This clone was seen only once. The genes are TRBV10-2 and TRBJ1-4, with D possibly matching TRBD1 (5 bases). V was pared by 3 bases and J by 5 bases, with 16 bases between. Germline V gene data show CDR1 as WSHSY and CDR2 as SAAADI. The CDR3 spans 16 residues. Written as DNA, the CDR3 is TGCGCCAGCAGTGATTACATTGGACACGTAAATGAAAAACTGTTTTTT. It specifies CASSDYIGHVNEKLFF.

The J gene is TRBJ1-6, the V gene TRBV7-2; 8 bases fit TRBD1. Germline V gene lookup returns CDR1 SGHTA and CDR2 FQGNSA. The CDR3 totals 18 residues. Trimming removed 6 bases from V and 0 bases from J; junction bases left unmatched: 10. The CDR3 protein is CASSRRGQASSYNSPLHF. In DNA, the CDR3 is TGTGCCAGCAGTCGAAGGGGACAGGCGAGCTCCTATAATTCACCCCTCCACTTT.

V gene TRBV6-1 combines with J gene TRBJ2-7, with 8 bases that match TRBD2. The CDR3 totals 17 residues. After removal of 2 bases from V and 3 bases from J, the junction contained 12 bases not matched to a gene. The germline V gene encodes CDR1 MNHNS and CDR2 SASEGT. CDR3 DNA sequence: TGTGCCAGCAGTGAAAAAACCCCCCTAGCGGGTTACTACGAGCAGTACTTC. The encoded protein is CASSEKTPLAGYYEQYF.

The chain carries TRBV30 and TRBJ2-7, with 9 bases aligning to TRBD2. The CDR3 has 14 residues. Unmatched junction bases numbered 5, after V lost 1 base and J lost 4 bases. CDR1 and CDR2 (germline): GTSNPN, SVGIG (reference sequence). The CDR3 spells CAWSESGGLYEQYF. The CDR3 bases are TGTGCCTGGAGTGAGAGCGGGGGGTTATACGAGCAGTACTTC.

This chain connects TRBV27 to TRBJ2-2, with D perhaps TRBD2 (6 bases). V was pared by 5 bases and J by 3 bases, with 13 bases between. This CDR3 is built from 15 residues. The germline V gene encodes CDR1 MNHEY and CDR2 SMNVEV (reference sequence). The CDR3 DNA reads TGTGCCAGCAGTCTGACTAGGGATCACACCGGGGAGCTGTTTTTT. Translating gives CASSLTRDHTGELFF.

This chain joins TRBV7-9 and TRBJ1-1; D call uncertain. Germline V gene sequence: CDR1 SEHNR, CDR2 FQNEAQ (reference sequence). The CDR3 length is 12 residues. V was pared by 5 bases and J by 11 bases, with 15 bases between. CDR3 in amino acids: CASSPPVSGAFF. CDR3 in DNA: TGTGCCAGCAGCCCACCGGTTTCTGGTGCTTTCTTT.

The chain links TRBV28 to TRBJ2-5; 10 bases are shared with TRBD1. CDR1 is MDHEN, CDR2 SYDVKM, per germline. V trimming: 8 bases; J trimming: 4 bases; junction bases outside the gene matches: 13. The CDR3 spans 16 residues. The CDR3 DNA reads as TGTGCCAGCGACCGGGACAGGGGCCGACGAGGAGAGACCCAGTACTTC. This sequence encodes CASDRDRGRRGETQYF.

This chain joins TRBV19 and TRBJ1-2; 10 nucleotides match TRBD1. Germline CDR1 LNHDA, CDR2 SQIVND (reference sequence). The CDR3 spans 15 residues. Trimming removed 5 bases from V and 8 bases from J; junction bases left unmatched: 11. DNA of the CDR3: TGTGCCAGTAGTCATTCAAGAGGGGACAGGGGCGGCTACACCTTC. As protein: CASSHSRGDRGGYTF.

V and J are TRBV7-5 and TRBJ1-2; TRBD1, the table's D call, was not compared with the DNA. TRBV7-5 counts as a pseudogene. The CDR3 loop spans 18 amino acids. The CDR3: CARSLRSRDRGTDYGYTF. CDR3 bases: TGTGCCAGAAGCTTAAGGTCTCGGGACAGGGGCACGGACTATGGCTACACCTTC.

CDR3 amino acids: CASSRTRQNGAASYNEQFF. The CDR3 DNA is TGCGCCAGCAGCCGGACTAGACAAAACGGGGCAGCGTCCTACAATGAGCAGTTCTTC. J is TRBJ2-1 and V is TRBV4-1; 7 bases agree with TRBD2. CDR1 and CDR2 (germline): MGHRA, YSYEKL. V lost 4 bases and J lost 1; bases outside the gene matches: 16. The CDR3 totals 19 residues.

In this sample, this clone turned up once. This chain links TRBV19 with TRBJ1-3; the D gene is possibly TRBD1 (6 bases). The germline V gene encodes CDR1 LNHDA and CDR2 SQIVND (reference sequence). Trimming shortened V by 6 bases and J by 2 bases, and 14 bases separated the two germline ends. The CDR3 has 15 residues. The CDR3 bases are TGTGCCAGTAGGTCGACGCAGGGGACTGGAAACACCATATATTTT. This translates into CASRSTQGTGNTIYF. The full variable domain, completed using reference TRBV19 and TRBJ1-3, is DGGITQSPKYLFRKEGQNVTLSCEQNLNHDAMYWYRQDPGQGLRLIYYSQIVNDFQKGDIAEGYSVSREKKESFPLTVTSAQKNPTAFYLCASRSTQGTGNTIYFGEGSWLTVV.

V gene TRBV12-3 or TRBV12-4 combines with J gene TRBJ1-2; maybe TRBD1 (5 bases). The CDR3 runs to 12 residues. Trimming took off 5 bases at V and 5 bases at J, with 9 bases between the two ends. The CDR3 DNA sequence: TGTGCCAGCAGTCCCGACAGTTATGGCTACACCTTC. This sequence encodes CASSPDSYGYTF.

The genes are TRBV7-8 and TRBJ2-7; 12 positions agree with TRBD2. Germline-derived CDR1 and CDR2 are SGHVS and FQNEAQ. The CDR3 has 15 amino acids. V gave up 3 bases and J gave up 3 bases; unmatched junction bases: 3. The CDR3 here is CASSFGLAGNYEQYV. The CDR3 nucleotides are TGTGCCAGCAGCTTTGGACTAGCGGGAAACTACGAGCAGTACGTC.

Here the CDR3 reads CASSRSFVDRSSYEQYF. The CDR3 region has the DNA TGTGCCAGCAGCCGAAGTTTCGTGGACAGGAGCTCCTACGAGCAGTACTTC. The chain recombines TRBV28 with TRBJ2-7; TRBD1 agrees at 7 bases. The germline V gene has CDR1 MDHEN and CDR2 SYDVKM. V trimming: 6 bases; J trimming: 0 bases; junction bases outside the gene matches: 14. The CDR3 is made up of 17 amino acids.

The V and J genes are TRBV19 and TRBJ2-1; D gene unclear. V was cut by 5 bases and J by 0 bases, with 8 bases left in between. Germline V gene lookup returns CDR1 LNHDA and CDR2 SQIVND (reference sequence). There are 14 residues in the CDR3. The CDR3 nucleotides are TGTGCCAGTAGTCGTTCGAGCTCCTACAATGAGCAGTTCTTC. Protein: CASSRSSSYNEQFF.

This clone was counted a single time. This chain links TRBV5-5 with TRBJ2-1, with 10 positions matching TRBD2. The V and J ends lost 6 bases and 4 bases, in that order; junction bases with no gene match: 4. The germline CDR1 and CDR2 sequences are SGHKS and YYEKEE (reference sequence). The CDR3 runs 14 residues. The CDR3 sequence is CASTPSGSYNEQFF. CDR3 DNA sequence: TGTGCCAGCACCCCTAGCGGGAGTTACAATGAGCAGTTCTTC.

The chain recombines TRBV19 with TRBJ1-4; D might be TRBD1 (5 bases). The ends were cut back, 5 bases at V and 6 bases at J, with 7 bases in the middle. The CDR3 is 12 residues long. Germline V gives CDR1 LNHDA, CDR2 SQIVND (reference sequence). The CDR3 here is CASSGDYEKLFF. CDR3 DNA: TGTGCCAGTAGTGGGGACTATGAAAAACTGTTTTTT.

This clone came up many times. The genes are TRBV2 and TRBJ2-7, with D perhaps matching TRBD1 (5 bases). The germline V and J ends were trimmed by 3 bases and 3 bases, with 12 bases remaining between them. CDR1 is SNHLY and CDR2 is FYNNEI in the germline V gene. The CDR3 sequence is 14 residues long. CDR3 residues: CASSDQGAGYEQYV. CDR3 nucleotides: TGTGCCAGCAGTGACCAAGGGGCAGGCTACGAGCAGTACGTC.

The rearrangement uses TRBV9 and TRBJ1-5, with 11 positions matching TRBD1. The length of the CDR3 is 15 residues. V lost 3 bases and J lost 5; bases outside the gene matches: 4. From germline, CDR1 is SGDLS and CDR2 YYNGEE. CDR3 residues: CASSAGTGGHQPQHF. CDR3 coding DNA: TGTGCCAGCAGCGCGGGGACAGGGGGGCATCAGCCCCAGCATTTT.